The sequence of this TCR beta chain was determined in a study of blood T cell repertoires in COVID-19. The CDR3 is 16 amino acids. The germline V gene encodes CDR1 MGHRA and CDR2 YSYEKL. The trim removed 0 bases at V and 9 bases at J, leaving 7 bases unmatched. Assay used: immunoSEQ multiplex PCR; TCRdb lists only in-frame clones, some missing. The table records roughly 300,000 clones, about nine tenths of them present only once. The sequence was obtained from a young woman who had recovered from COVID-19. The V call is TRBV4-1, the J call TRBJ2-4; 11 nucleotides agree with TRBD1. The material sequenced was PBMCs or T cells enriched from blood (not recorded which). The CDR3 nucleotides read TGCGCCAGCAGCCAAGATGATGGGACAGGGGGGACCATTCAGTACTTC. It yields the protein CASSQDDGTGGTIQYF.